Below, 24 T cell receptor beta chains from the same sample are listed, as sequenced in a study of monozygotic twins with inflammatory bowel disease (dated by TCRdb to the late 2010s). Library construction relied on 5' RACE. Reads for this sample came from an Illumina HiSeq 2500. The reads underwent TCRdb reprocessing, giving one record for each CDR3 protein sequence and no DNA. The sample's records list about 210,000 distinct CDR3 sequences. 1.6% of the sample lies in the top ten. The sample was blood. The receptors here all came from a human donor with ulcerative colitis or Crohn's disease, or a healthy co-twin of an affected twin (not recorded which).

The chain recombines TRBV6-2 or TRBV6-3 with TRBJ2-3; the D call of TRBD2 rests on TCRdb alone, since no DNA is present to check it. Germline lookup yields CDR1 MNHEY and CDR2 SVGEGT. The CDR3 contains 16 residues. CDR3 sequence: CASSWASGGAGDTQYF.

The V and J genes are TRBV7-2 and TRBJ2-3; lacking DNA, the TRBD2 call made by TCRdb goes unchecked. This CDR3 contains 17 residues. The germline V gene encodes CDR1 SGHTA and CDR2 FQGNSA. The CDR3 sequence is CASSLKTFRGGRYTQYF.

This chain connects TRBV20-1 to TRBJ2-7. The CDR3 consists of 13 residues. CDR1 is DFQATT and CDR2 is SNEGSKA in the germline V gene (reference sequence). CDR3 loop: CSAGRTETYEQYF.

The V and J genes are TRBV11-2 and TRBJ2-7; TCRdb outputs TRBD1, but without DNA this stays unchecked. Germline loops: CDR1 SGHAT, CDR2 FQNNGV. The CDR3 totals 16 residues. CDR3 amino acids: CASSPTPLTGYYEQYF.

The chain joins TRBV29-1 to TRBJ2-1; no DNA is available, so the TRBD2 call from TCRdb remains unchecked. Per the germline V gene, CDR1 is SQVTM and CDR2 is ANQGSEA. The CDR3 runs 12 residues. The CDR3 here is CSVLASYNEQFF.

The chain uses TRBV7-6 and TRBJ2-5; no DNA is available, so the TRBD2 call from TCRdb remains unchecked. This CDR3 has 18 residues. In germline, CDR1 is SGHVS, CDR2 FNYEAQ. The CDR3 protein is CASSANPSSGGAAETQYF. Filled out from reference TRBV7-6 and TRBJ2-5, the complete variable domain reads GAGVSQSPRYKVTKRGQDVALRCDPISGHVSLYWYRQALGQGPEFLTYFNYEAQQDKSGLPNDRFSAERPEGSISTLTIQRTEQRDSAMYRCASSANPSSGGAAETQYFGPGTRLLVL.

The rearrangement joins TRBV3-1 to TRBJ2-5; TCRdb designates TRBD1, a call that cannot be tested without DNA. CDR3 length: 14 residues. Germline lookup yields CDR1 LGHDT and CDR2 YNNKEL (reference sequence). CDR3 protein: CASSQLGTQETQYF.

This chain joins TRBV20-1 and TRBJ2-3; TCRdb designates TRBD2, a call that cannot be tested without DNA. The CDR3 is made up of 14 amino acids. CDR1 DFQATT and CDR2 SNEGSKA come from the germline V gene (reference sequence). CDR3: CSARGRGGTDTQYF.

This rearrangement joins TRBV11-3 to TRBJ2-7. This CDR3 is built from 13 residues. CDR1 is SGHNT and CDR2 is YENEEA in the germline V gene. The CDR3 here is CASSLHPTDEQYF.

V usage is TRBV7-9 and J usage is TRBJ2-2; TCRdb's D gene call, TRBD1, goes unchecked for lack of DNA. CDR1 and CDR2 from the germline V gene are SEHNR and FQNEAQ (reference sequence). This CDR3 has 16 amino acids. CDR3 amino acids: CASTPLGVRYTGELFF. Full variable domain (missing parts from reference TRBV7-9 and TRBJ2-2): DTGVSQNPRHKITKRGQNVTFRCDPISEHNRLYWYRQTLGQGPEFLTYFQNEAQLEKSRLLSDRFSAERPKGSFSTLEIQRTEQGDSAMYLCASTPLGVRYTGELFFGEGSRLTVL.

The chain links TRBV9 to TRBJ1-2; TCRdb returns TRBD1, unconfirmable since there is no DNA. This CDR3 is built from 15 residues. The germline gives CDR1 SGDLS, CDR2 YYNGEE. The CDR3 here is CASSVETRRGAPLLF.

V gene TRBV7-9 combines with J gene TRBJ1-6; the TCRdb call, TRBD1, lacks DNA for checking. Germline V gene lookup returns CDR1 SEHNR and CDR2 FQNEAQ (reference sequence). CDR3 length: 14 residues. CDR3 protein: CASSWTGFGSPLHF.

The rearrangement links TRBV20-1 to TRBJ2-7. This CDR3 has 16 residues. CDR1 is DFQATT, CDR2 SNEGSKA, per germline (reference sequence). CDR3 loop: CSARDNLGEITYEQYF.

The chain employs TRBV10-3 and TRBJ1-1; without DNA, the TCRdb call of TRBD1 cannot be checked. CDR3 length: 15 amino acids. Germline V gene sequence: CDR1 ENHRY, CDR2 SYGVKD. The CDR3 sequence: CAISGSKGVSVEAFF.

J is TRBJ2-5 and V is TRBV5-5; the D call from TCRdb, TRBD1, cannot be confirmed without DNA. Germline lookup yields CDR1 SGHKS and CDR2 YYEKEE (reference sequence). The CDR3 length is 14 residues. The CDR3 loop is CASSPRQEVKTQYF.

The V call is TRBV7-8, the J call TRBJ2-3; the D gene TCRdb calls, TRBD1, cannot be checked with no DNA. The germline CDR1 and CDR2 sequences are SGHVS and FQNEAQ. CDR3 size: 17 residues. The CDR3 sequence is CASSSRSGQRSTDTQYF. Complete variable domain (other parts from reference TRBV7-8 and TRBJ2-3): GAGVSQSPRYKVAKRGQDVALRCDPISGHVSLFWYQQALGQGPEFLTYFQNEAQLDKSGLPSDRFFAERPEGSVSTLKIQRTQQEDSAVYLCASSSRSGQRSTDTQYFGPGTRLTVL.

This rearrangement joins TRBV21-1 to TRBJ1-3. TRBV21-1 represents a pseudogene. The CDR3 runs 16 residues. The CDR3 sequence: CASSKALGCSGNTIYF.

This chain connects TRBV9 to TRBJ1-4; TCRdb outputs TRBD1, but without DNA this stays unchecked. The germline V gene encodes CDR1 SGDLS and CDR2 YYNGEE. CDR3 size: 16 residues. CDR3 amino acids: CASSASIGGALEKLFF.

V and J are TRBV20-1 and TRBJ2-7; TCRdb picks TRBD1, but there is no DNA to check that call. Germline values: CDR1 DFQATT, CDR2 SNEGSKA (reference sequence). The CDR3 runs to 12 residues. CDR3 region: CSIDDRGYEQYF.

The rearrangement links TRBV6-1 to TRBJ2-7; without DNA, the TCRdb call of TRBD1 cannot be checked. There are 14 residues in the CDR3. Germline-derived CDR1 and CDR2 are MNHNS and SASEGT. The CDR3 loop is CASRHGQGYYEQYF.

The J gene is TRBJ2-1, the V gene TRBV11-2; TCRdb's D gene call, TRBD1, goes unchecked for lack of DNA. The CDR3 loop spans 15 amino acids. Germline CDR1 reads SGHAT; CDR2 reads FQNNGV. CDR3: CASSLDSGPYNEQFF. The variable domain in full, with the rest retrieved from reference TRBV11-2 and TRBJ2-1, is EAGVAQSPRYKIIEKRQSVAFWCNPISGHATLYWYQQILGQGPKLLIQFQNNGVVDDSQLPKDRFSAERLKGVDSTLKIQPAKLEDSAVYLCASSLDSGPYNEQFFGPGTRLTVL.

The chain carries TRBV6-1 and TRBJ2-7; with no DNA, the TCRdb D assignment of TRBD1 cannot be verified. This CDR3 comprises 15 residues. Per germline, CDR1 MNHNS and CDR2 SASEGT. Here the CDR3 reads CASSLRAGRSYEQYF.

The V gene is TRBV18, the J gene TRBJ2-1. Germline assignment: CDR1 KGHSH and CDR2 LQKENI. This CDR3 spans 13 amino acids. Here the CDR3 reads CASSPAVYNEQFF.

The rearrangement uses TRBV6-5 and TRBJ2-1; the TCRdb D gene call, TRBD1, has no DNA to confirm it. Per the germline V gene, CDR1 is MNHEY and CDR2 is SVGAGI. The CDR3 is made up of 17 amino acids. CDR3 in amino acids: CASSYGGTDPPYNEQFF.